These 21 T cell receptor beta chains were sequenced from one sample in a study of CD4+ T cells in melanoma. Produced via immunoSEQ multiplex PCR; TCRdb's table is partial and in-frame only. The sample lists just over 14,000 clones, under 80% seen once, with around 16% in the top ten. The sequenced sample was cells from a culture (not recorded whether cultured in vitro). Receptors originate from a human donor with melanoma.

The CDR3 nucleotides are TGTGCCAGCAGCCAATTAGCAGGGGGAGATACGCAGTATTTT. This sequence encodes CASSQLAGGDTQYF. V gene TRBV14 combines with J gene TRBJ2-3; 7 bases align to TRBD1. Losses at the gene ends were 2 bases for V and 5 bases for J; bases not matched to a gene: 4. This CDR3 is built from 14 residues. Germline V gives CDR1 SGHDN, CDR2 FVKESK.

This chain links TRBV5-1 with TRBJ1-2, with D unresolved. The CDR3 runs 14 residues. From germline, CDR1 is SGHRS and CDR2 YFSETQ. The V and J ends lost 0 bases and 4 bases respectively, with 10 bases between them. CDR3 DNA: TGCGCCAGCAGCTTGGGGGCGGACCCCTATGGCTACACCTTC. Residues: CASSLGADPYGYTF.

This clone came up a few times. The chain employs TRBV2 and TRBJ2-3; 7 bases align to TRBD1. Germline trimming cut 6 bases from V and 2 bases from J; bases unmatched to any gene: 8. The CDR3 is 15 residues long. Germline-derived CDR1 and CDR2 are SNHLY and FYNNEI. Here the CDR3 DNA reads TGTGCCAGCAGAACTCCGGGACAGATCACAGATACGCAGTATTTT. Residues: CASRTPGQITDTQYF.

The table lists this clone with a count of one. The CDR3 DNA reads as TGCGCCAGCAGCTTGGGTGCTGGGATCTATGGCTACACCTTC. Translation: CASSLGAGIYGYTF. The chain recombines TRBV5-1 with TRBJ1-2; D gene ambiguous. CDR1 and CDR2 from the germline V gene are SGHRS and YFSETQ. Between the trimmed V and J ends, which lost 0 bases and 4 bases, there was a span of 10 bases. The CDR3 consists of 14 residues.

This chain joins TRBV2 and TRBJ1-1; 9 bases map to TRBD1. The germline CDR1 and CDR2 sequences are SNHLY and FYNNEI. Losses at the gene ends were 8 bases for V and 0 bases for J; bases not matched to a gene: 10. The CDR3 loop spans 16 amino acids. CDR3 loop: CASWGQGGSVNTEAFF. The CDR3 DNA sequence: TGTGCCAGCTGGGGACAGGGAGGGTCGGTGAACACTGAAGCTTTCTTT.

This chain connects TRBV19 to TRBJ1-4; 9 bases fit TRBD1. The CDR3 is 18 amino acids. The trim removed 4 bases at V and 0 bases at J, leaving 9 bases unmatched. The germline V gene encodes CDR1 LNHDA and CDR2 SQIVND (reference sequence). The CDR3 loop reads CASSTNTGGGATNEKLFF. CDR3 DNA: TGTGCCAGTAGTACGAATACAGGGGGCGGCGCAACTAATGAAAAACTGTTTTTT. The complete variable domain, with remaining parts taken from reference TRBV19 and TRBJ1-4, reads DGGITQSPKYLFRKEGQNVTLSCEQNLNHDAMYWYRQDPGQGLRLIYYSQIVNDFQKGDIAEGYSVSREKKESFPLTVTSAQKNPTAFYLCASSTNTGGGATNEKLFFGSGTQLSVL.

The rearrangement links TRBV4-1 to TRBJ2-4, with 12 bases identical to TRBD2. The CDR3 consists of 17 residues. CDR1 and CDR2 (germline): MGHRA, YSYEKL. The V and J ends lost 4 bases and 0 bases, in that order; junction bases with no gene match: 4. The CDR3 is CASSRPTSGGAKNIQYF. CDR3 nucleotide sequence: TGCGCCAGCAGCCGCCCGACTAGCGGGGGAGCCAAAAACATTCAGTACTTC.

This clone was counted only a few times. The chain combines TRBV14 with TRBJ2-5; tentatively, D is TRBD2 (5 bases). From germline, CDR1 is SGHDN and CDR2 FVKESK. This CDR3 has 16 residues. V dropped 4 bases and J dropped 7 bases, with 22 bases sitting between them. CDR3: CASSLSRALVSGTQYF. In DNA, the CDR3 is TGTGCCAGCAGCCTCTCACGTGCCCTAGTCAGCGGGACCCAGTACTTC.

The rearrangement joins TRBV4-1 to TRBJ2-7, with a weak D call TRBD1 (5 bases). V shed 4 bases and J shed 2 bases, with 15 bases lying between them. Germline CDR1 reads MGHRA; CDR2 reads YSYEKL. This CDR3 has 15 amino acids. The CDR3 protein is CASSLGGHSPYEQYF. CDR3 coding DNA: TGCGCCAGCAGCCTCGGTGGACATTCCCCCTACGAGCAGTACTTC.

The chain uses TRBV7-8 and TRBJ2-3, with D unresolved. Germline CDR1 reads SGHVS; CDR2 reads FQNEAQ. V lost 2 bases to trimming and J lost 2 bases, with 8 bases between them. The CDR3 covers 14 residues. In DNA form, the CDR3 reads TGTGCCAGCAGCTTACAGGAAGACACAGATACGCAGTATTTT. This sequence encodes CASSLQEDTDTQYF.

The chain employs TRBV28 and TRBJ2-1; perhaps TRBD2 as D (6 bases). Germline CDR1 and CDR2: MDHEN and SYDVKM. The CDR3 has 15 amino acids. The ends were cut back, 6 bases at V and 6 bases at J, with 18 bases in the middle. The CDR3 DNA follows: TGTGCCAGCAGACACCGGGACCCCGGGGGCAATGAGCAGTTCTTC. Amino acid sequence: CASRHRDPGGNEQFF.

The chain has TRBV11-2 and TRBJ2-7; weak D call: TRBD1 (5 bases). This CDR3 region has 13 residues. Deletions cut 3 bases from V and 3 bases from J, with 9 bases between. CDR1 is SGHAT, CDR2 FQNNGV, per germline. The CDR3: CASSFTRDYEQYF. The CDR3 DNA follows: TGTGCCAGCAGCTTCACCAGGGACTACGAGCAGTACTTC.

The chain links TRBV5-1 to TRBJ2-7; D unclear. CDR1 SGHRS and CDR2 YFSETQ come from the germline V gene. The CDR3 covers 14 residues. Trimming took off 4 bases at V and 3 bases at J, with 14 bases between the two ends. The CDR3 DNA follows: TGCGCCAGCAGCCCCTCCGGCCAAATCTACGAGCAGTACTTC. Protein: CASSPSGQIYEQYF.

The chain couples TRBV18 to TRBJ1-2; tentative D call: TRBD1 (5 bases). Between the trimmed V and J ends, which lost 2 bases and 7 bases, there was a span of 5 bases. CDR3 length: 11 amino acids. From germline, CDR1 is KGHSH and CDR2 LQKENI. As DNA, the CDR3 is TGTGCCAGCTCACCAGGGGGTGGCTACACCTTC. Encoded protein: CASSPGGGYTF.

The chain joins TRBV7-3 to TRBJ2-5, with D uncertain. Between the trimmed V and J ends, which lost 0 bases and 5 bases, there was a span of 7 bases. This CDR3 is built from 13 residues. CDR1 and CDR2 (germline): SGHTA, FQGTGA. The CDR3 DNA follows: TGTGCCAGCAGCTTAACAAGGCTGGAGACCCAGTACTTC. It translates to CASSLTRLETQYF. Looking up the rest from reference TRBV7-3 and TRBJ2-5 gives the full variable domain: GAGVSQTPSNKVTEKGKYVELRCDPISGHTALYWYRQSLGQGPEFLIYFQGTGAADDSGLPNDRFFAVRPEGSVSTLKIQRTERGDSAVYLCASSLTRLETQYFGPGTRLLVL.

This clone has only one observation. This sequence joins TRBV6-1 and TRBJ2-2; a possible D gene is TRBD2 (6 bases). V was shortened by 6 bases and J by 3 bases, with 11 bases between the two germline ends. There are 14 residues in the CDR3. Germline-derived CDR1 and CDR2 are MNHNS and SASEGT. CDR3 loop: CASRRGKDTGELFF. DNA of the CDR3: TGTGCCAGCAGACGGGGGAAAGACACCGGGGAGCTGTTTTTT.

The chain couples TRBV4-1 to TRBJ1-1; D might be TRBD1 (6 bases). Trimming took off 5 bases at V and 4 bases at J, with 17 bases between the two ends. The CDR3 extends over 15 amino acids. Germline assignment: CDR1 MGHRA and CDR2 YSYEKL. The DNA of the CDR3 is TGCGCCAGCAGCGCCTTAGGATTGACAGGCACTGAAGCTTTCTTT. This encodes CASSALGLTGTEAFF.

This chain links TRBV6-5 with TRBJ1-2; D might be TRBD1 (5 bases). Germline CDR1 reads MNHEY; CDR2 reads SVGAGI. The CDR3 covers 16 residues. V was trimmed by 4 bases and J by 5 bases, leaving 20 bases between them. The CDR3 DNA reads as TGTGCCAGCAGTTTTCGGGACTCCTCGTCGACTTATGGCTACACCTTC. The encoded protein is CASSFRDSSSTYGYTF.

This chain links TRBV5-1 with TRBJ2-3; 8 bases align to TRBD2. Germline V gene data show CDR1 as SGHRS and CDR2 as YFSETQ. Unmatched junction bases numbered 7, after V lost 0 bases and J lost 4 bases. There are 16 residues in the CDR3. CDR3 sequence: CASSLATGGYADTQYF. The CDR3 nucleotides read TGCGCCAGCAGCTTGGCGACGGGGGGGTACGCAGATACGCAGTATTTT.

The CDR3 sequence is CASSQAVGLGGSGDGYTF. The CDR3 coding sequence is TGTGCCAGCAGCCAAGCGGTGGGGTTGGGGGGGTCAGGGGATGGCTACACCTTC. The chain carries TRBV7-8 and TRBJ1-2; maybe TRBD1 (6 bases). This CDR3 region has 18 residues. The germline CDR1 and CDR2 sequences are SGHVS and FQNEAQ. Deletions cut 5 bases from V and 6 bases from J, with 28 bases between. The entire variable domain, with the rest obtained from reference TRBV7-8 and TRBJ1-2, is as follows: GAGVSQSPRYKVAKRGQDVALRCDPISGHVSLFWYQQALGQGPEFLTYFQNEAQLDKSGLPSDRFFAERPEGSVSTLKIQRTQQEDSAVYLCASSQAVGLGGSGDGYTFGSGTRLTVV.

V and J are TRBV7-9 and TRBJ2-1; 13 positions agree with TRBD2. V shed 5 bases, J shed 14 bases, and the junction held 12 bases outside the gene matches. CDR1 and CDR2 from the germline V gene are SEHNR and FQNEAQ (reference sequence). The CDR3 covers 15 residues. The CDR3 loop is CASSLTGTSGAKEFF. The CDR3 DNA sequence: TGTGCCAGCAGCCTAACCGGGACTAGCGGGGCTAAGGAGTTCTTC.